The T cell receptor (beta chain) under discussion was sequenced for a study of CD8+CD57+ T cells in acquired aplastic anemia. Study at large: Each DNA sample taken from sorted CD4+ and CD8+ cells came to approximately 3 ug on average.

Study-wide points: A significant difference in CD8+ Simpson's diversity between patients and controls was not found. In common between the patients and the controls were more than 25 CD8+ CDR3 sequences.

Comment on this clonotype: What it binds is not known. The germline gene is not matched at one end of the junction; a read error may be the cause.

Profiling of TCR beta VDJ combinations and CDR3 sequences used genomic DNA as template. TCRdb re-derived calls from the reads in MiXCR, one entry per CDR3 protein. The sample includes 250,000 to 300,000 distinct CDR3 sequences, approximately 57% of them seen just once. The V gene's germline CDR1 is DFQATT and CDR2 SNEGSKA (reference sequence). The CDR3 extends over 16 amino acids. The TCR comes from a human donor with severe aplastic anemia or a healthy control (not recorded which). Sequencing was performed on sorted CD4+, CD8+, or CD8+CD57+ T cells (not recorded which) from PBMCs. V gene TRBV20-1 combines with J gene TRBJ2-2; 10 bases agree with TRBD2. The CDR3 reads CSASFPPGLASGGLFF. The CDR3 nucleotides are TGCAGTGCTTCATTCCCCCCGGGACTAGCGTCCGGGGGGCTGTTTTTT.